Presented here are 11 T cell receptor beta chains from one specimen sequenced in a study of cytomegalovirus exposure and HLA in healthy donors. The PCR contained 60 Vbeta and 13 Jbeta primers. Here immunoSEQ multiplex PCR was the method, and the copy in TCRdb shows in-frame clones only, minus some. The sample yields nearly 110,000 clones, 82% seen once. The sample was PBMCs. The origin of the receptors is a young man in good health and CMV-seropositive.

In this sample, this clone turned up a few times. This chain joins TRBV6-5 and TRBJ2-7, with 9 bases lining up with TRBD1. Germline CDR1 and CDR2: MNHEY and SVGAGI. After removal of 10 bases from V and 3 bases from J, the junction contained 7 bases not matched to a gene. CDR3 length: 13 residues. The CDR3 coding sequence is TGTGCCACCTCGGGGACAGGGTTCTACGAGCAGTACTTC. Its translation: CATSGTGFYEQYF.

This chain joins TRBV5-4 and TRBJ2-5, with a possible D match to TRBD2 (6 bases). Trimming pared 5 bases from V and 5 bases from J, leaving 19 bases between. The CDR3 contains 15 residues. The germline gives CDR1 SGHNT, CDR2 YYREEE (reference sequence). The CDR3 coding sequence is TGTGCCAGCAGGCAACCTCCGGGGGTAGGGGAGACCCAGTACTTC. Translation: CASRQPPGVGETQYF.

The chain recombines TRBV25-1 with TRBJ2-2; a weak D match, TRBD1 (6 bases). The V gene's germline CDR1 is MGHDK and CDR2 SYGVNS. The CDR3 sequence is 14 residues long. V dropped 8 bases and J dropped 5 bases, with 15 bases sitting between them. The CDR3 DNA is TGTGCCAGCTCCGTTGGGGGCGGGACCGGGGAGCTGTTTTTT. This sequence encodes CASSVGGGTGELFF.

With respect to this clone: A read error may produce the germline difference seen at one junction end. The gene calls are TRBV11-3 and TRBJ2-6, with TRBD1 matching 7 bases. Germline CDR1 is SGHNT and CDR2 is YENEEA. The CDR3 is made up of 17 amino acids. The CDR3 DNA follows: TGTGCCAGCAGCAACGGCAGGGACAGCTCTGGGGCCAACGGCCTGACTTTC. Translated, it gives CASSNGRDSSGANGLTF.

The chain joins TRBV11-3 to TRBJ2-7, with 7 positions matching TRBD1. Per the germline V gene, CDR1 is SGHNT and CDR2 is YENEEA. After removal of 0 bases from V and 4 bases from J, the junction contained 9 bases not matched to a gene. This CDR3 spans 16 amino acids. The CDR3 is CASSLDWTGGRYEQYF. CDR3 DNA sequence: TGTGCCAGCAGCTTAGATTGGACAGGAGGCAGATACGAGCAGTACTTC.

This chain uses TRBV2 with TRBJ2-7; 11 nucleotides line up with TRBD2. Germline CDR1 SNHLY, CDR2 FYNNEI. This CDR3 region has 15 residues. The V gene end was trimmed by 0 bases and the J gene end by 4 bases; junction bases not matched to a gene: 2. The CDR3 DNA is TGTGCCAGCAGTGAAGCGGGACTAGCGGCGTACGAGCAGTACTTC. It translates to CASSEAGLAAYEQYF.

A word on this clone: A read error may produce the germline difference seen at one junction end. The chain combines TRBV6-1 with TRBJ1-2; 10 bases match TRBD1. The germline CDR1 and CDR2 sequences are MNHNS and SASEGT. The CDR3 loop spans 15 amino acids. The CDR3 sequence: CASSEETGGGYGYAF. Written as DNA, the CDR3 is TGTGCCAGCAGTGAAGAGACAGGGGGCGGCTATGGCTACGCCTTC.

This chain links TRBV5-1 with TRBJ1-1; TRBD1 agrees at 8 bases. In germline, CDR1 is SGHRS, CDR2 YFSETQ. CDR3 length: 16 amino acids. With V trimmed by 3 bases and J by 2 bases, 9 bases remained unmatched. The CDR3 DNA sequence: TGCGCCAGCAGCTGGAACGTAGGACAGGGAAACACTGAAGCTTTCTTT. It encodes CASSWNVGQGNTEAFF.

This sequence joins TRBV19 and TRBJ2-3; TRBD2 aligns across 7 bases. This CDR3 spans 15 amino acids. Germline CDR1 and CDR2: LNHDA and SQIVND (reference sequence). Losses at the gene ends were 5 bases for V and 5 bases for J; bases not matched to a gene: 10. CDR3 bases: TGTGCCAGTAGTGGTAGCGGGCCGCGTATAGATACGCAGTATTTT. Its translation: CASSGSGPRIDTQYF.

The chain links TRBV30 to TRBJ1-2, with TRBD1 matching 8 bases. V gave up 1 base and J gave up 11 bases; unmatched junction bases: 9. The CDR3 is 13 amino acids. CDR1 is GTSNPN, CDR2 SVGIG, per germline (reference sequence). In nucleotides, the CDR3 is TGTGCCTGGAGTGGCACCGGGACAGGACTATACACCTTC. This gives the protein CAWSGTGTGLYTF.

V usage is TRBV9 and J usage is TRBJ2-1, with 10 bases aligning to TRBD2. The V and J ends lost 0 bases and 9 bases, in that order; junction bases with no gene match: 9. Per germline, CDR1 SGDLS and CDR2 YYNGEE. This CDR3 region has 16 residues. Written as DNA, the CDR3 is TGTGCCAGCAGCGTAGTGAGCGGGGGGGCCGTTGGTGAGCAGTTCTTC. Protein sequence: CASSVVSGGAVGEQFF.